A single sample gave rise to the 28 T cell receptor beta chains below, sequenced in a study of T cell responses to AZD1222 COVID-19 vaccine. TCRdb's copy holds only in-frame clones and misses some; the assay was immunoSEQ multiplex PCR. The sample holds about 150,000 clones, around 92% seen once. Sequenced material: peripheral blood, taken on day 0 of AZD1222 vaccination. The source of these receptors is an adult in good health.

The chain uses TRBV5-1 and TRBJ1-4; D unresolved. The V gene lost 6 bases and the J gene lost 8 bases, with 20 bases spanning the gap. Germline values: CDR1 SGHRS, CDR2 YFSETQ. The CDR3 length is 15 residues. The CDR3 coding sequence is TGCGCCAGCACCGACGGAAACTCCGCTCAGGAAAAACTGTTTTTT. Residues: CASTDGNSAQEKLFF.

The CDR3 DNA is TGTGCCAGCAGTTATAGATCGGGGGAGGTGAACACTGAAGCTTTCTTT. It encodes CASSYRSGEVNTEAFF. The gene calls are TRBV6-5 and TRBJ1-1; D may be TRBD1 (5 bases). Germline V gene sequence: CDR1 MNHEY, CDR2 SVGAGI. CDR3 size: 16 residues. Deletions cut 3 bases from V and 0 bases from J, with 14 bases between.

The chain has TRBV6-6 and TRBJ1-1; D unresolved. CDR1 MNHNY and CDR2 SVGAGI come from the germline V gene (reference sequence). The CDR3 spans 12 residues. V shed 5 bases and J shed 2 bases, with 6 bases lying between them. CDR3 sequence reads: CASSTLNTEAFF. The CDR3 nucleotides read TGTGCCAGCAGTACCCTAAACACTGAAGCTTTCTTT.

The table lists this clone with a count of one. The rearrangement uses TRBV18 and TRBJ2-2, with a tentative D call TRBD2 (6 bases). Germline loops: CDR1 KGHSH, CDR2 LQKENI. Trimming pared 0 bases from V and 2 bases from J, leaving 13 bases between. The CDR3 covers 17 residues. The CDR3, as DNA: TGTGCCAGCTCACCACCTCTAGCGAGTAGAAACACCGGGGAGCTGTTTTTT. It specifies CASSPPLASRNTGELFF.

The chain joins TRBV4-1 to TRBJ1-2, with TRBD1 matching over 8 bases. With V trimmed by 0 bases and J by 2 bases, 5 bases remained unmatched. Germline V gene lookup returns CDR1 MGHRA and CDR2 YSYEKL. The CDR3 runs to 16 residues. CDR3: CASSQDPGGANYGYTF. CDR3 sequence (DNA): TGCGCCAGCAGCCAAGACCCAGGGGGCGCAAACTATGGCTACACCTTC.

The rearrangement links TRBV19 to TRBJ1-1; 10 bases are shared with TRBD1. With 6 bases clipped from V and 6 bases from J, the junction kept 7 bases outside the gene matches. Germline values: CDR1 LNHDA, CDR2 SQIVND (reference sequence). The CDR3 length is 14 residues. The CDR3 loop reads CASSDRGPGSEAFF. As DNA, the CDR3 is TGTGCCAGTAGCGACAGGGGGCCTGGCTCTGAAGCTTTCTTT.

In DNA, the CDR3 is TGTGCCATCATGGGACCGGAGACCTACGAGCAGTACTTC. This codes for CAIMGPETYEQYF. J is TRBJ2-7 and V is TRBV10-3; the D gene could be TRBD1 or TRBD2 (5 bases each). Germline-derived CDR1 and CDR2 are ENHRY and SYGVKD. This CDR3 spans 13 amino acids. The V and J ends lost 7 bases and 2 bases respectively, with 12 bases between them.

The chain recombines TRBV25-1 with TRBJ1-2, with TRBD1 matching over 7 bases. The CDR3 has 15 amino acids. After removal of 3 bases from V and 1 base from J, the junction contained 5 bases not matched to a gene. The germline V gene encodes CDR1 MGHDK and CDR2 SYGVNS. The DNA for the CDR3 is TGTGCCAGCAGTGACCCGGGACAGCGTAACTATGGCTACACCTTC. It specifies CASSDPGQRNYGYTF.

The chain links TRBV5-5 to TRBJ1-3; perhaps TRBD1 as D (5 bases). V was clipped by 0 bases and J by 11 bases, with 12 bases between them. The germline gives CDR1 SGHKS, CDR2 YYEKEE (reference sequence). The CDR3 contains 13 residues. The CDR3 nucleotides are TGTGCCAGCAGCTTGGAAGACAGAGCATCCATATATTTT. It is translated as CASSLEDRASIYF.

The chain recombines TRBV5-1 with TRBJ1-3, with D possibly being TRBD1 (6 bases). Germline loops: CDR1 SGHRS, CDR2 YFSETQ. CDR3 length: 15 residues. Trimming removed 0 bases at V and 2 bases at J, with 9 bases between. The CDR3 nucleotides are TGCGCCAGCAGCTTGGAAGGGGGGACTGGAAACACCATATATTTT. This encodes CASSLEGGTGNTIYF.

The CDR3 DNA reads TGTGCCAGCAGAGGACTGGGTGGAGGCACAGATACGCAGTATTTT. Its translation: CASRGLGGGTDTQYF. The chain combines TRBV3-1 (or the pseudogene TRBV3-2) with TRBJ2-3, with a tentative D call TRBD2 (5 bases). This CDR3 has 15 residues. With 6 bases removed from V and 1 base from J, the gap between germline ends came to 14 bases. CDR1 is LGHDT and CDR2 is YNNKEL in the germline V gene (reference sequence).

This clone was recorded only once. The chain joins TRBV21-1 to TRBJ1-2; the DNA was not used to check the table's D call, TRBD1. TRBV21-1 is listed as a pseudogene. This CDR3 spans 15 amino acids. The DNA for the CDR3 is TGTGCCAGCAGCTCAAGATGGACAGGCTGTCGTGGCTACACCTTC. Protein: CASSSRWTGCRGYTF.

CDR3 in amino acids: CASSLRRAALSGELFF. In DNA, the CDR3 is TGTGCCAGCAGTCTCCGACGTGCGGCGCTTTCCGGGGAGCTGTTTTTT. The chain employs TRBV27 and TRBJ2-2, with D hard to call. CDR1 is MNHEY, CDR2 SMNVEV, per germline (reference sequence). The CDR3 has 16 amino acids. With 5 bases removed from V and 6 bases from J, the gap between germline ends came to 19 bases.

The chain couples TRBV19 to TRBJ1-4; TRBD1 might be the D (5 bases). This CDR3 has 15 residues. V was trimmed by 5 bases and J by 8 bases, leaving 18 bases between them. Germline-derived CDR1 and CDR2 are LNHDA and SQIVND (reference sequence). The CDR3 here is CASSSARGLGEKLFF. CDR3 bases: TGTGCCAGTAGTTCCGCCCGGGGGTTAGGAGAAAAACTGTTTTTT.

The rearrangement links TRBV13 to TRBJ2-2; 11 bases fit TRBD2. CDR3 length: 17 residues. Germline CDR1 PRHDT, CDR2 FYEKMQ (reference sequence). The junction had 12 bases not matched to a gene; V was cut back by 5 bases and J by 7 bases. The CDR3 reads CASSPAGTSGRGGELFF. DNA for the CDR3: TGTGCCAGCAGCCCTGCCGGGACTAGCGGAAGGGGCGGGGAGCTGTTTTTT.

V is TRBV30 and J is TRBJ1-1; D may be TRBD1 (5 bases). CDR1 is GTSNPN, CDR2 SVGIG, per germline (reference sequence). The CDR3 loop spans 11 amino acids. Trimming took 7 bases from V and 5 from J, leaving 11 bases between them. The CDR3 region is CASSGGTEAFF. Written as DNA, the CDR3 is TGTGCCTCCTCGGGGGGGACTGAAGCTTTCTTT.

The chain joins TRBV6-5 to TRBJ2-7; 9 bases are a match to TRBD2. The V segment lost 7 bases and the J segment 6 bases; nucleotides outside the gene matches: 10. Germline assignment: CDR1 MNHEY and CDR2 SVGAGI. This CDR3 has 14 amino acids. This chain's CDR3 is CASKVASGEGEQYF. CDR3 nucleotides: TGTGCCAGCAAGGTGGCTAGCGGGGAGGGCGAGCAGTACTTC.

The rearrangement links TRBV12-3 or TRBV12-4 to TRBJ1-2, with D possibly matching TRBD1 (5 bases). This CDR3 region has 12 residues. The ends were cut back, 5 bases at V and 8 bases at J, with 12 bases in the middle. CDR3 nucleotides: TGTGCCAGCAGTCTACAGGCGGGGGGCTACACCTTC. It codes for CASSLQAGGYTF.

The V and J genes are TRBV7-2 and TRBJ1-3; D unclear. V dropped 1 base and J dropped 0 bases, with 13 bases sitting between them. The CDR3 has 17 residues. Germline CDR1 is SGHTA and CDR2 is FQGNSA. CDR3 residues: CASSLVLRASSGNTIYF. The DNA for the CDR3 is TGTGCCAGCAGCTTAGTCCTCCGAGCGAGCTCTGGAAACACCATATATTTT.

The rearrangement uses TRBV3-1 (or the pseudogene TRBV3-2) and TRBJ1-2; 7 nucleotides match TRBD1. Germline V gene lookup returns CDR1 LGHDT and CDR2 YNNKEL (reference sequence). This CDR3 has 14 residues. V lost 6 bases, J lost 3 bases, and 7 bases stayed unmatched. CDR3 amino acids: CASSDSGTDYGYTF. The CDR3 region has the DNA TGTGCCAGCAGTGATTCCGGGACAGACTATGGCTACACCTTC.

The chain uses TRBV18 and TRBJ2-5; D possibly uses TRBD1 or TRBD2 (6 bases each). Germline lookup yields CDR1 KGHSH and CDR2 LQKENI. CDR3 length: 17 amino acids. V was trimmed by 3 bases and J by 2 bases, leaving 19 bases between them. Here the CDR3 DNA reads TGTGCCAGCTCACCCAACCGGGGGACACCTAGTCAAGAGACCCAGTACTTC. Protein sequence: CASSPNRGTPSQETQYF.

This clone occurred once. The chain is built from TRBV9 and TRBJ2-7, with 9 bases fitting TRBD1. The CDR3 runs 14 residues. With 3 bases clipped from V and 3 bases from J, the junction kept 4 bases outside the gene matches. Germline CDR1 and CDR2: SGDLS and YYNGEE. CDR3 loop: CASSADRGGYEQYF. The CDR3 nucleotides read TGTGCCAGCAGCGCGGACAGGGGAGGCTACGAGCAGTACTTC.

The genes are TRBV28 and TRBJ2-7; D might be TRBD1 (6 bases). This CDR3 spans 11 amino acids. Germline CDR1 MDHEN, CDR2 SYDVKM. Trimming stripped 5 bases from V and 12 bases from J, with 14 bases between. The DNA of the CDR3 is TGTGCCAGCAGTCAACGGCAGGGGCCGTACTTC. Translation: CASSQRQGPYF.

The chain joins TRBV6-1 to TRBJ1-5; maybe TRBD1 (5 bases). CDR1 is MNHNS and CDR2 is SASEGT in the germline V gene. The CDR3 consists of 13 residues. Trimming cost V 3 bases and J 6 bases, with 9 bases left between them. The CDR3 loop is CASSEVGRQPQHF. The CDR3, as DNA: TGTGCCAGCAGTGAGGTGGGGCGTCAGCCCCAGCATTTT.

The J gene is TRBJ2-7, the V gene TRBV2, with D possibly being TRBD1 (5 bases). This CDR3 has 14 residues. Germline V gene sequence: CDR1 SNHLY, CDR2 FYNNEI. Trimming cost V 10 bases and J 4 bases, with 20 bases left between them. CDR3 loop: CATSMGPSGYEQYF. CDR3 DNA: TGTGCCACCTCTATGGGGCCCTCCGGGTACGAGCAGTACTTC. The whole variable domain, filled in from reference TRBV2 and TRBJ2-7, reads EPEVTQTPSHQVTQMGQEVILRCVPISNHLYFYWYRQILGQKVEFLVSFYNNEISEKSEIFDDQFSVERPDGSNFTLKIRSTKLEDSAMYFCATSMGPSGYEQYFGPGTRLTVT.

The genes are TRBV27 and TRBJ2-1; D not certain. Trimming removed 4 bases from V and 3 bases from J, with 10 bases in between. Germline V gene sequence: CDR1 MNHEY, CDR2 SMNVEV (reference sequence). The CDR3 loop spans 14 amino acids. The DNA for the CDR3 is TGTGCCAGCAGTTCCCCCCTCCACTACAATGAGCAGTTCTTC. Protein product: CASSSPLHYNEQFF.

This clone was detected only once. V and J are TRBV27 and TRBJ1-6; 9 positions match TRBD1. J lost 2 bases, V lost 6 bases, and 5 bases had no gene match. CDR1 and CDR2 (germline): MNHEY, SMNVEV (reference sequence). The CDR3 runs 16 residues. The CDR3 sequence: CASSLTGGPYNSPLHF. The CDR3 nucleotides read TGTGCCAGCAGCCTGACAGGGGGGCCCTATAATTCACCCCTCCACTTT.

Worth noting for this clone: The junction departs from germline at one end; a sequencing error may be responsible. The V call is TRBV3-1 (or the pseudogene TRBV3-2), the J call TRBJ1-1; 12 bases agree with TRBD1. This CDR3 comprises 16 residues. Germline CDR1 LGHDT, CDR2 YNNKEL (reference sequence). The CDR3 reads CASSQTGTGGPAEAFF. CDR3 bases: TGTGCCAGCAGCCAAACGGGGACAGGGGGCCCCGCTGAGGCTTTCTTT.